Listed here are 16 T cell receptor beta chains from one sample, sequenced in a study of T-cell memory formation after mild COVID-19. MiXCR was run by TCRdb on the 5' RACE reads, yielding one entry per CDR3 protein. The data hold roughly 560,000 distinct CDR3 sequences, with roughly 22% observed a single time. Material for sequencing was PBMCs or a T cell subset sorted from them (not recorded which). All receptors come from an adult woman who had mild COVID-19 (a few samples of this study predate the infection). Cell type and time point are not known.

This chain connects TRBV7-8 to TRBJ2-7, with 9 bases lining up with TRBD2. V trimming: 1 base; J trimming: 3 bases; junction bases outside the gene matches: 7. CDR1 SGHVS and CDR2 FQNEAQ come from the germline V gene. The CDR3 has 16 residues. CDR3 in DNA: TGTGCCAGCAGCTTAGTCGTTATTAGCGGGAGCTACGAGCAGTACTTC. The encoded protein is CASSLVVISGSYEQYF.

The chain employs TRBV9 and TRBJ2-3; D remains ambiguous. The CDR3 has 15 residues. Germline-derived CDR1 and CDR2 are SGDLS and YYNGEE. V lost 4 bases to trimming and J lost 6 bases, with 18 bases between them. The DNA for the CDR3 is TGTGCCAGCAGCCTATCCGCCGCCCCGCTTGATACGCAGTATTTT. Translated: CASSLSAAPLDTQYF. Full variable domain (rest looked up from reference TRBV9 and TRBJ2-3): DSGVTQTPKHLITATGQRVTLRCSPRSGDLSVYWYQQSLDQGLQFLIQYYNGEERAKGNILERFSAQQFPDLHSELNLSSLELGDSALYFCASSLSAAPLDTQYFGPGTRLTVL.

In this sample, this clonotype turned up a few times. CDR3 DNA: TGCGCCAGCAGCCCGTACCCTAGTGGGAACACTGAAGCTTTCTTT. Translating it yields CASSPYPSGNTEAFF. The chain uses TRBV4-1 and TRBJ1-1; no definite D call. V lost 4 bases and J 1 base, leaving 13 bases between the germline ends. The CDR3 has 15 amino acids. Germline lookup yields CDR1 MGHRA and CDR2 YSYEKL.

This clonotype was seen a handful of times. The genes are TRBV12-3 or TRBV12-4 and TRBJ2-7; either TRBD1 or TRBD2 may supply D (5 bases each). V was cut by 3 bases and J by 1 base, with 16 bases left in between. This CDR3 is built from 16 residues. The CDR3 sequence: CASSFLRDVRSYEQYF. CDR3 coding DNA: TGTGCCAGCAGTTTTCTCCGGGACGTCCGATCCTACGAGCAGTACTTC.

This sequence joins TRBV29-1 and TRBJ1-1, with TRBD1 matching 7 bases. V shed 6 bases, J shed 7 bases, and the junction held 8 bases outside the gene matches. This CDR3 comprises 12 residues. Germline CDR1 and CDR2: SQVTM and ANQGSEA. CDR3 sequence: CSVETGFGEAFF. The CDR3 DNA is TGCAGCGTCGAGACAGGGTTTGGTGAAGCTTTCTTT.

This clonotype occurred many times. The V and J genes are TRBV9 and TRBJ2-3; 10 bases align to TRBD2. The CDR3 contains 15 residues. V shed 2 bases and J 1 base; nucleotides not matched to a gene: 1. Germline lookup yields CDR1 SGDLS and CDR2 YYNGEE. In DNA form, the CDR3 reads TGTGCCAGCAGCGTCGGGACTAGCGGCACAGATACGCAGTATTTT. Protein: CASSVGTSGTDTQYF.

The chain employs TRBV5-1 and TRBJ2-5, with a weak D call TRBD2 (6 bases). V gave up 1 base and J gave up 0 bases, with 7 bases separating them. The CDR3 sequence is 14 residues long. Germline V lookup: CDR1 SGHRS, CDR2 YFSETQ. The CDR3 coding sequence is TGCGCCAGCAGCTTGTGGGGGGACCAAGAGACCCAGTACTTC. Its translation: CASSLWGDQETQYF.

In its sample, this clonotype was seen a few times. The chain is built from TRBV12-3 or TRBV12-4 and TRBJ2-3; D may be TRBD1 or TRBD2 (6 bases each). Trimming left V 2 bases short and J 1 base short, with 28 bases between. CDR3 length: 21 amino acids. The CDR3 coding sequence is TGTGCCAGCAGTTTATTGTACCGTGGCAAGATAGGGGGGCTCGGCACAGATACGCAGTATTTT. It is translated as CASSLLYRGKIGGLGTDTQYF.

The chain combines TRBV29-1 with TRBJ2-7; 13 nucleotides agree with TRBD2. Unmatched junction bases numbered 5, after V lost 6 bases and J lost 3 bases. There are 14 residues in the CDR3. Germline V gene data show CDR1 as SQVTM and CDR2 as ANQGSEA. The CDR3 coding sequence is TGCAGCGTGATGACTAGCGGGAGGCTCTACGAGCAGTACTTC. Translating it yields CSVMTSGRLYEQYF.

The rearrangement joins TRBV29-1 to TRBJ1-2; weak D call: TRBD1 (5 bases). This CDR3 comprises 11 residues. V shed 6 bases and J shed 7 bases, with 12 bases lying between them. The germline V gene has CDR1 SQVTM and CDR2 ANQGSEA. The CDR3: CSVLDSSGYTF. CDR3 sequence (DNA): TGCAGCGTCCTTGACAGCTCTGGCTACACCTTC.

The V call is TRBV12-3 or TRBV12-4, the J call TRBJ1-2, with D tentatively TRBD1 (5 bases). The length of the CDR3 is 14 residues. Between the trimmed V and J ends, which lost 5 bases and 8 bases, there was a span of 18 bases. This chain's CDR3 is CASSPDGSWGGYTF. CDR3 coding DNA: TGTGCCAGCAGTCCCGATGGGAGCTGGGGGGGCTACACCTTC.

This chain joins TRBV12-3 or TRBV12-4 and TRBJ1-1; D ambiguous. The CDR3 sequence is 13 residues long. Trimming took off 4 bases at V and 0 bases at J, with 6 bases between the two ends. DNA of the CDR3: TGTGCCAGCAGTTACGCCCTGAACACTGAAGCTTTCTTT. It encodes CASSYALNTEAFF.

This clonotype has more than one count but fewer than ten. This chain connects TRBV20-1 to TRBJ2-3; the match to TRBD2 covers 12 bases. J gave up 4 bases and V 3 bases, and 8 bases lay outside the gene matches. The CDR3 totals 16 residues. Germline CDR1 is DFQATT and CDR2 is SNEGSKA (reference sequence). Here the CDR3 reads CSASAGLAGFPDTQYF. CDR3 sequence (DNA): TGCAGTGCTAGTGCCGGACTAGCGGGGTTCCCAGATACGCAGTATTTT.

The rearrangement uses TRBV18 and TRBJ2-3; 7 nucleotides align to TRBD1. Germline CDR1 KGHSH, CDR2 LQKENI. The CDR3 loop spans 13 amino acids. The V segment lost 2 bases and the J segment 7 bases; nucleotides outside the gene matches: 3. CDR3 coding DNA: TGTGCCAGCTCACCAGGGACAGAGTATACGCAGTATTTT. This gives the protein CASSPGTEYTQYF.

The V gene is TRBV6-4, the J gene TRBJ2-1; 8 nucleotides match TRBD2. After removal of 0 bases from V and 6 bases from J, the junction contained 7 bases not matched to a gene. This CDR3 is 16 amino acids long. In germline, CDR1 is MRHNA, CDR2 SNTAGT. CDR3 in DNA: TGTGCCAGCAGTGACTCGAGGCTAGCGGGTCGCAATGAGCAGTTCTTC. Translating it yields CASSDSRLAGRNEQFF.

The chain links TRBV7-2 to TRBJ2-3; D is undetermined. The germline V gene has CDR1 SGHTA and CDR2 FQGNSA. V lost 4 bases and J 2 bases, leaving 13 bases between the germline ends. This CDR3 contains 15 residues. The CDR3 DNA follows: TGTGCCAGCAGCTCTGATACCCCCCACACAGATACGCAGTATTTT. It translates to CASSSDTPHTDTQYF.